The rows below give T cell receptor beta chains drawn from one sample of a study of OX40 agonist ivuxolimab in advanced cancers. Libraries were prepared by immunoSEQ multiplex PCR; TCRdb keeps only in-frame clonotypes and omits some of them. Altogether 45,000 to 50,000 clones are present, more than 75% being singletons, with the ten largest covering over 15%. The input for sequencing was CD4+ or CD8+ T cells sorted from blood, taken in a trial of the OX40 agonist ivuxolimab. These receptors originate from an adult with an advanced solid tumor such as melanoma, head and neck, liver or kidney cancer. Each CDR3 is given with its conserved first and last residue. Fields, in order: clone size, D gene, V gene, J gene, CDR3 protein, CDR3 DNA. D genes are given only for firm matches. Only some rows state a clone size, as once, few, many or a class for expanded clones.

>NA|TRBD1|TRBV7-6|TRBJ2-7
CASSFDLGRGLYEQYF
TGTGCCAGCAGCTTTGATCTGGGCAGGGGGCTTTACGAGCAGTACTTC
>NA|TRBD1|TRBV7-9|TRBJ2-2
CASSSTGDNTGELFF
TGTGCCAGCAGCTCGACAGGGGACAACACCGGGGAGCTGTTTTTT
>NA|TRBD1|TRBV2|TRBJ2-3
CASSQSGTGLDTQYF
TGTGCCAGCAGTCAATCCGGGACAGGGTTAGATACGCAGTATTTT
>NA|NA|TRBV29-1|TRBJ1-2
CSVSGYGYTF
TGCAGCGTTTCCGGGTATGGCTACACCTTC
>NA|NA|TRBV7-9|TRBJ1-1
CASSLVSGNTEAFF
TGTGCCAGCAGCTTAGTTTCAGGGAACACTGAAGCTTTCTTT
>once|NA|TRBV27|TRBJ2-6
CASSLLGGDRSSGANVLTF
TGTGCCAGCAGTTTATTGGGGGGGGACAGAAGCTCTGGGGCCAACGTCCTGACTTTC
>NA|TRBD1|TRBV7-2|TRBJ1-2
CASSSPKTGVSGYTF
TGTGCCAGCAGCTCCCCAAAAACAGGGGTGAGCGGCTACACCTTC
>once|NA|TRBV7-9|TRBJ2-3
CASSLVLRDTQYF
TGTGCCAGCAGCTTAGTTCTAAGGGATACGCAGTATTTT
>NA|TRBD2|TRBV9|TRBJ2-3
CASSWGLAGGTDTQYF
TGTGCCAGCAGCTGGGGACTAGCGGGAGGCACAGATACGCAGTATTTT
>NA|TRBD2|TRBV6-4|TRBJ2-1
CASSDWTSGGDEQFF
TGTGCCAGCAGTGACTGGACTAGCGGGGGGGATGAGCAGTTCTTC
>NA|NA|TRBV5-1|TRBJ2-7
CASSFGVSYEQYF
TGCGCCAGCAGCTTTGGGGTCTCCTACGAGCAGTACTTC
>NA|NA|TRBV2|TRBJ2-7
CASDLRTVSSYEQYF
TGTGCCAGTGACCTGAGGACAGTTAGCTCCTACGAGCAGTACTTC
>NA|TRBD1|TRBV6-6|TRBJ2-3
CASSALTGVVTDTQYF
TGTGCCAGCAGTGCACTGACAGGGGTTGTCACAGATACGCAGTATTTT
>NA|NA|TRBV19|TRBJ2-1
CASSIRQPPGEQFF
TGTGCCAGTAGTATTAGGCAGCCCCCAGGTGAGCAGTTCTTC
>NA|TRBD2|TRBV18|TRBJ2-1
CASSLTSGSHEQFF
TGTGCCAGCTCCCTTACTAGCGGGAGTCATGAGCAGTTCTTC
>NA|NA|TRBV19|TRBJ2-1
CASTHGGGYNEQFF
TGTGCCAGTACCCACGGGGGCGGATACAATGAGCAGTTCTTC
>NA|NA|TRBV28|TRBJ2-5
CASSYRQRGETQYF
TGTGCCAGCAGTTACAGGCAACGCGGGGAGACCCAGTACTTC
>NA|NA|TRBV5-1|TRBJ2-1
CASSREITISYNEQFF
TGCGCCAGCAGCCGGGAGATTACCATATCCTACAATGAGCAGTTCTTC
>NA|TRBD1|TRBV29-1|TRBJ2-1
CSVEGDRKIVGNEQFF
TGCAGCGTTGAGGGGGACAGAAAAATAGTTGGCAATGAGCAGTTCTTC
>NA|TRBD1|TRBV6-1|TRBJ2-5
CASRTGYPQETQYF
TGTGCCAGCAGGACAGGGTACCCCCAAGAGACCCAGTACTTC
>NA|TRBD1|TRBV27|TRBJ2-7
CASSLGTGGLSEQYF
TGTGCCAGCAGTCTCGGGACAGGGGGGCTAAGCGAGCAGTACTTC
>NA|TRBD1|TRBV5-5|TRBJ2-3
CASSWGDREPSTDTQYF
TGTGCCAGCAGCTGGGGGGACAGGGAACCTAGCACAGATACGCAGTATTTT
>few|TRBD2|TRBV9|TRBJ2-3
CASSALLAGGTDTQYF
TGTGCCAGCAGCGCCCTACTAGCGGGGGGCACAGATACGCAGTATTTT
>NA|NA|TRBV5-4|TRBJ2-2
CASSFGNTGELFF
TGTGCCAGCAGCTTCGGCAACACCGGGGAGCTGTTTTTT
>NA|TRBD1|TRBV5-4|TRBJ2-7
CASSSGTGGHEQYF
TGTGCCAGCAGCTCCGGGACAGGGGGTCACGAGCAGTACTTC
>NA|NA|TRBV29-1|TRBJ1-2
CSGVSGYGYTF
TGCAGCGGGGTATCTGGGTATGGCTACACCTTC
>once|NA|TRBV6-5|TRBJ2-5
CASSSPGDLNGETQYF
TGTGCCAGCAGTTCTCCGGGTGACTTGAACGGGGAGACCCAGTACTTC
>NA|NA|TRBV28|TRBJ2-1
CASSLESRPVYNEQFF
TGTGCCAGCAGTTTAGAGTCGCGACCCGTTTACAATGAGCAGTTCTTC
>NA|NA|TRBV6-5|TRBJ2-7
CASSYSRRGEQYF
TGTGCCAGCAGTTACTCTCGGAGGGGCGAGCAGTACTTC
>NA|NA|TRBV7-6|TRBJ2-5
CASSLHVLGQETQYF
TGTGCCAGCAGCTTACACGTACTGGGGCAAGAGACCCAGTACTTC
>NA|NA|TRBV11-3|TRBJ2-3
CASSAGTTDTQYF
TGTGCCAGCAGCGCGGGGACCACAGATACGCAGTATTTT
>NA|TRBD1|TRBV2|TRBJ2-2
CASSEGWAGQGLDNGELFF
TGTGCCAGCAGTGAAGGATGGGCAGGACAGGGATTAGACAACGGGGAGCTGTTTTTT
>NA|NA|TRBV28|TRBJ2-2
CASEGETGELFF
TGTGCCAGCGAAGGGGAGACCGGGGAGCTGTTTTTT
>NA|NA|TRBV2|TRBJ2-7
CASSSSGYREQYF
TGTGCCAGCAGTTCTTCAGGGTATAGGGAGCAGTACTTC
>NA|NA|TRBV6-5|TRBJ2-5
CASRSQETQYF
TGTGCCAGCAGGAGCCAAGAGACCCAGTACTTC
>medium-sized|NA|TRBV2|TRBJ1-1
CASIAGGFTEAFF
TGTGCCAGCATCGCCGGGGGGTTCACTGAAGCTTTCTTT
>NA|TRBD2|TRBV4-2|TRBJ2-3
CASSQEGGGRLAGDDTQYF
TGTGCCAGCAGCCAAGAGGGGGGGGGCAGGCTAGCGGGAGACGATACGCAGTATTTT
>NA|NA|TRBV11-3|TRBJ2-7
CASSPWGASLDEQYF
TGTGCCAGCAGCCCGTGGGGGGCCAGCCTAGACGAGCAGTACTTC
>NA|NA|TRBV6-5|TRBJ2-3
CASSSPGGDYDTQYF
TGTGCCAGCAGTTCTCCGGGGGGCGACTACGATACGCAGTATTTT
>NA|NA|TRBV4-1|TRBJ2-3
CASSPGVDSTDTQYF
TGCGCCAGCAGCCCAGGGGTAGATTCCACAGATACGCAGTATTTT
>once|NA|TRBV5-5|TRBJ2-7
CASSFMDEQYF
TGTGCCAGCAGCTTTATGGATGAGCAGTACTTC
>NA|NA|TRBV9|TRBJ2-2
CASSADTDTGELFF
TGTGCCAGCAGCGCGGACACCGATACCGGGGAGCTGTTTTTT
>NA|TRBD2|TRBV27|TRBJ2-7
CASSLFTSGRYEQYF
TGTGCCAGCAGTTTATTTACTAGCGGGAGATACGAGCAGTACTTC
>medium-sized|NA|TRBV6-1|TRBJ1-3
CASSVTASGNTIYF
TGTGCCAGCAGCGTGACGGCCTCTGGAAACACCATATATTTT
>NA|TRBD2|TRBV7-7|TRBJ2-3
CASSLGPGGLDTQYF
TGTGCCAGCAGCTTAGGACCGGGGGGGCTAGATACGCAGTATTTT
>NA|TRBD1|TRBV19|TRBJ1-5
CASTSGQGNNQPQHF
TGTGCCAGTACCTCAGGACAGGGCAACAATCAGCCCCAGCATTTT
>few|TRBD2|TRBV9|TRBJ2-3
CASSPLLAGGTDTQYF
TGTGCCAGCAGCCCTCTCCTAGCGGGAGGCACAGATACGCAGTATTTT
>NA|TRBD1|TRBV9|TRBJ2-7
CASSGRDRDFEQYF
TGTGCCAGCAGCGGCCGGGACAGGGATTTCGAGCAGTACTTC
>NA|NA|TRBV19|TRBJ2-1
CASSIGGPYNEQFF
TGTGCCAGTAGTATAGGGGGACCCTACAATGAGCAGTTCTTC